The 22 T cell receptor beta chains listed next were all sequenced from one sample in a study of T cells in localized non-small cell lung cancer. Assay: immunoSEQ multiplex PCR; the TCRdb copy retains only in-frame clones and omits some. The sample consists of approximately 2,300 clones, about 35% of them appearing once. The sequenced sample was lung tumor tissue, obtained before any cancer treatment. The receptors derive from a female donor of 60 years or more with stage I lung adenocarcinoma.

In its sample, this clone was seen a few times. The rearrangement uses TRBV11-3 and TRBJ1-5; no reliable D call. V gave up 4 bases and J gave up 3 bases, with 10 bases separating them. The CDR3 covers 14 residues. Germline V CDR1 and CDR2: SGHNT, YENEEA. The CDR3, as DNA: TGTGCCAGCAGCTCCGTGCGTTTCAATCAGCCCCAGCATTTT. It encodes CASSSVRFNQPQHF.

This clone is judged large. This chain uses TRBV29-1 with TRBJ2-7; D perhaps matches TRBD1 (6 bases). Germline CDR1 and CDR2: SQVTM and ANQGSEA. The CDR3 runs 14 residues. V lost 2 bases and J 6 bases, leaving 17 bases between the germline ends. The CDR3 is CSVEILQGSSEQYF. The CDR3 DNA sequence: TGCAGCGTTGAAATCCTACAGGGAAGCTCCGAGCAGTACTTC.

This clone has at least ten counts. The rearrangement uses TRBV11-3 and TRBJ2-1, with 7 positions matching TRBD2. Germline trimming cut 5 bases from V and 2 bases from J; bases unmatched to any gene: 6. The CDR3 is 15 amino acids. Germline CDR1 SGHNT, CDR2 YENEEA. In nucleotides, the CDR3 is TGTGCCAGCAGCCAAGGCGGACTAGCCTACAATGAGCAGTTCTTC. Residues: CASSQGGLAYNEQFF.

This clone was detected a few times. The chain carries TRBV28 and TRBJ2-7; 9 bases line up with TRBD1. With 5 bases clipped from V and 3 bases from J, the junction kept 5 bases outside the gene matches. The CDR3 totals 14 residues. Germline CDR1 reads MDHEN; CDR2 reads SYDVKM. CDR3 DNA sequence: TGTGCCAGCAGTCGAAGGACAGGGGACTACGAGCAGTACTTC. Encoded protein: CASSRRTGDYEQYF.

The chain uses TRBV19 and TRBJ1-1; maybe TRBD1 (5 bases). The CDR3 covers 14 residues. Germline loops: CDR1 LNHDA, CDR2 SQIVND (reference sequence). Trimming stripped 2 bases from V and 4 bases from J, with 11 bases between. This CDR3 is CASSIQGRGTEAFF. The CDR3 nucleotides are TGTGCCAGTAGTATACAGGGCCGTGGCACTGAAGCTTTCTTT.

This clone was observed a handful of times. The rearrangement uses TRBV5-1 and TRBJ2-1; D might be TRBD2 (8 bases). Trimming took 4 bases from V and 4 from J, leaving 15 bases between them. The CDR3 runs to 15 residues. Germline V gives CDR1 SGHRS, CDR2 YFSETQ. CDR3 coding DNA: TGCGCCAGCAGCCCGGGAGGGACAGAGTACAATGAGCAGTTCTTC. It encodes CASSPGGTEYNEQFF.

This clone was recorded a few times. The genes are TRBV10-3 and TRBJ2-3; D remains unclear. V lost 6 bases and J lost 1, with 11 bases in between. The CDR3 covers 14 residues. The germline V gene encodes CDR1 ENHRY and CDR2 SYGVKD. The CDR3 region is CAIRASQGTDTQYF. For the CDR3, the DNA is TGTGCCATCAGGGCTAGTCAGGGCACAGATACGCAGTATTTT.

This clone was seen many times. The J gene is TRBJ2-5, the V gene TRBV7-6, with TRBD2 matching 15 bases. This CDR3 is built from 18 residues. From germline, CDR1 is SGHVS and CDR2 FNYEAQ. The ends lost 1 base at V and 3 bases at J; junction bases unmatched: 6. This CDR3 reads CASSLGWTSGGAEETQYF. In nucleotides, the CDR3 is TGTGCCAGCAGCTTAGGGTGGACTAGCGGGGGGGCCGAAGAGACCCAGTACTTC.

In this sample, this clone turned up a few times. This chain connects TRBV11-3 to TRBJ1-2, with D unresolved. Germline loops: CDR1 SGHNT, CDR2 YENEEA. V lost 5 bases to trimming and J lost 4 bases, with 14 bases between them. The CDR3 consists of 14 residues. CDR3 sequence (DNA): TGTGCCAGCAGCCCAGCCGGGGTACGCTATGGCTACACCTTC. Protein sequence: CASSPAGVRYGYTF.

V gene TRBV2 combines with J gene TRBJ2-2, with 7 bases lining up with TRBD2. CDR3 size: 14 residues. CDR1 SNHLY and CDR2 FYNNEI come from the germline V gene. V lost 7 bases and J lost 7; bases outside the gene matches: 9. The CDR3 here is CASISNPGGGELFF. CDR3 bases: TGTGCCAGCATATCAAATCCGGGGGGCGGGGAGCTGTTTTTT.

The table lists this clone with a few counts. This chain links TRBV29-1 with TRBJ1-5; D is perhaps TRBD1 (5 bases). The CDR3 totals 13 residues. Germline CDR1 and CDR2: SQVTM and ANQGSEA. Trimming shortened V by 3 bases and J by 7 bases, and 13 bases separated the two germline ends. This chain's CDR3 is CSVEPGPGQPQHF. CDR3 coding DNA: TGCAGCGTTGAGCCGGGGCCAGGCCAGCCCCAGCATTTT.

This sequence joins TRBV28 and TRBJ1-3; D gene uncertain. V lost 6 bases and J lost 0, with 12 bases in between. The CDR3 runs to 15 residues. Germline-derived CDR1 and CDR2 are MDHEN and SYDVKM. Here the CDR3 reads CASSKGGNSGNTIYF. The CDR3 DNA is TGTGCCAGCAGCAAGGGAGGGAACTCTGGAAACACCATATATTTT.

The CDR3 protein is CASCLTGANYGYTF. The CDR3 DNA sequence: TGTGCCAGCTGCCTGACAGGCGCCAACTATGGCTACACCTTC. The rearrangement uses TRBV6-8 and TRBJ1-2; TRBD1 is a possible D gene (6 bases). CDR3 size: 14 residues. Trimming pared 8 bases from V and 2 bases from J, leaving 15 bases between. The germline V gene has CDR1 MNHGY and CDR2 SAAAGT.

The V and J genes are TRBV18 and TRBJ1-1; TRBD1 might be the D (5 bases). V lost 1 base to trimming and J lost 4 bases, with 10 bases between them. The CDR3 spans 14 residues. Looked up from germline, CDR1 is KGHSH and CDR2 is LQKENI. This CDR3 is CASSPQGEGTEAFF. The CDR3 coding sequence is TGTGCCAGCTCACCACAAGGGGAGGGCACTGAAGCTTTCTTT.

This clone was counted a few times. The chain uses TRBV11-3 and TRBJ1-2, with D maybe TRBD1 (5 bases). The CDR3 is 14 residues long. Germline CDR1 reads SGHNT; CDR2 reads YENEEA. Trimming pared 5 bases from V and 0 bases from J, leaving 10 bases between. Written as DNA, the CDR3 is TGTGCCAGCAGCCCGCCGACAGCTAACTATGGCTACACCTTC. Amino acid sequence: CASSPPTANYGYTF.

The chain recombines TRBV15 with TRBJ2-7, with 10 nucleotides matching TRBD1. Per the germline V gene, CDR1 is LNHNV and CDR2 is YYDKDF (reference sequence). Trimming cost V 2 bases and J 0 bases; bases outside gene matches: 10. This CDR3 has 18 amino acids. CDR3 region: CATSRPPRTGGSSYEQYF. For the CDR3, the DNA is TGTGCCACCAGCAGACCTCCCCGGACAGGGGGTAGCTCCTACGAGCAGTACTTC.

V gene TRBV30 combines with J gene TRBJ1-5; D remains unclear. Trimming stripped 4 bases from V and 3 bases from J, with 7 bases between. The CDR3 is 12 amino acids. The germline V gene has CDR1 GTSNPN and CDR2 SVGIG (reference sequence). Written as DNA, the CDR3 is TGTGCCTGGAATCGGGCCAATCAGCCCCAGCATTTT. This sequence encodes CAWNRANQPQHF.

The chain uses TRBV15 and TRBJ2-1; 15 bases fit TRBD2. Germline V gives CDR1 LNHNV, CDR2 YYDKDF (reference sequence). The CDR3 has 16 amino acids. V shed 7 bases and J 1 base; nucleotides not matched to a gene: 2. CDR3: CATTGTSGGSYNEQFF. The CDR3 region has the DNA TGTGCCACCACCGGGACTAGCGGGGGGTCCTACAATGAGCAGTTCTTC.

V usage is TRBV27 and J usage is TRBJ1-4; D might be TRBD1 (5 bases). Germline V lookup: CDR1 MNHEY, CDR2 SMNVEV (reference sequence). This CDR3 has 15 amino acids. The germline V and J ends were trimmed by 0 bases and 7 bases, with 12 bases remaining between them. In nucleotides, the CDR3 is TGTGCCAGCAGTTTATCGGGGGGATTCGCTGAAAAACTGTTTTTT. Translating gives CASSLSGGFAEKLFF.

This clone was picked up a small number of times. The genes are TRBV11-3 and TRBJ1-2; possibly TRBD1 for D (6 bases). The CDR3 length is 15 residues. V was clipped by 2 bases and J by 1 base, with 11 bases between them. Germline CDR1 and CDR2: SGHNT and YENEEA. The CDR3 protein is CASSLPGGVNYGYTF. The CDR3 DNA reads TGTGCCAGCAGCTTACCCGGGGGCGTTAACTATGGCTACACCTTC. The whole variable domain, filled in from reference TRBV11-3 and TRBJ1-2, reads EAGVVQSPRYKIIEKKQPVAFWCNPISGHNTLYWYLQNLGQGPELLIRYENEEAVDDSQLPKDRFSAERLKGVDSTLKIQPAELGDSAVYLCASSLPGGVNYGYTFGSGTRLTVV.

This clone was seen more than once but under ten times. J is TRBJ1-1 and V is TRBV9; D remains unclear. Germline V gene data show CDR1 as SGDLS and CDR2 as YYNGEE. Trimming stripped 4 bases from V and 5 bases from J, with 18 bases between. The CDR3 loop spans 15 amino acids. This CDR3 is CASSPSKGSGTEAFF. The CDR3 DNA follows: TGTGCCAGCAGCCCATCCAAGGGATCGGGAACTGAAGCTTTCTTT.

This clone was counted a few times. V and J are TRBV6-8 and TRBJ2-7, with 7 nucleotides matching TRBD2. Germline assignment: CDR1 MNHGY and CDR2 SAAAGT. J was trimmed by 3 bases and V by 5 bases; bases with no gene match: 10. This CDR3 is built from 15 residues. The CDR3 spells CASSPRGGYSYEQYF. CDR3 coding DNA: TGTGCCAGCAGTCCCCGGGGAGGGTATAGCTACGAGCAGTACTTC.